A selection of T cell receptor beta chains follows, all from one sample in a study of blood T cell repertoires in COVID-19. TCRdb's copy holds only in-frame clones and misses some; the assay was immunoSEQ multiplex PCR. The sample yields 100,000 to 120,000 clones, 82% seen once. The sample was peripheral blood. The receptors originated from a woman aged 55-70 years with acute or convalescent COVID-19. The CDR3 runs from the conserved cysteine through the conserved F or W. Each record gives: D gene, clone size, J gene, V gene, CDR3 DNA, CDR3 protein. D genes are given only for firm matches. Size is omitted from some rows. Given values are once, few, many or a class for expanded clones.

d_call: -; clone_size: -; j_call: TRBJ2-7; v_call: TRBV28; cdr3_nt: TGTGCCAGCAGTCCCCCAAACCGGGGTTACTACGAGCAGTACTTC; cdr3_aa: CASSPPNRGYYEQYF
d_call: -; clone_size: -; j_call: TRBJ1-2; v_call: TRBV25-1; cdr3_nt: TGTGCCAGCAGTGAGGTGGGAGCGGTCCGTGGCTACACCTTC; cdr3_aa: CASSEVGAVRGYTF
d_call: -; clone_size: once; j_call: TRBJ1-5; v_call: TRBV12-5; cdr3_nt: TGTGCTAGTGGTGATGACCAACAGAGCAGCAATCAGCCCCAGCATTTT; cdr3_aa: CASGDDQQSSNQPQHF
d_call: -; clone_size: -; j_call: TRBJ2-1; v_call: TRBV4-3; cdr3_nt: TGCGCCAGCAGCCCTGCCAGGGGAGGGCTTATTGAGCAGTTCTTC; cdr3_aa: CASSPARGGLIEQFF
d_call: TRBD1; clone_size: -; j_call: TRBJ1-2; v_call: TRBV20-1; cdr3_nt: TGCAGTGCTAGTAGGAGATTTACAGGGGGCTTCTATGGCTACACCTTC; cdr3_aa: CSASRRFTGGFYGYTF
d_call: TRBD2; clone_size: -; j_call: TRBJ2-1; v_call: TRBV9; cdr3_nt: TGTGCCAGCAGCCCGCTAGCGGGGGGGTACAATGAGCAGTTCTTC; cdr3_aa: CASSPLAGGYNEQFF
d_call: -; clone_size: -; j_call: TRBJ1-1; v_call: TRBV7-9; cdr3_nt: TGTGCCAGCAGCTTAGTTCAGGGTAGGTCTGAAGCTTTCTTT; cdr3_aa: CASSLVQGRSEAFF
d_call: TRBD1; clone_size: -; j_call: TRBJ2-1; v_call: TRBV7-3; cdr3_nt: TGTGCCAGCAGCCCCGGGACAGGCAATGAGCAGTTCTTC; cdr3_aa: CASSPGTGNEQFF
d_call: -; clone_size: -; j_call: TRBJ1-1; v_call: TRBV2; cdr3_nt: TGTGCCAGCAGTTCCCGGGGGGCGGGGGACACTGAAGCTTTCTTT; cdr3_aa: CASSSRGAGDTEAFF
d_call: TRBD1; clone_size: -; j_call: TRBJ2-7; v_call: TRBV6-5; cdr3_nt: TGTGCCAGCAGGTCTACCGGGACAGGGAGGAACGAGCAGTACTTC; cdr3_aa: CASRSTGTGRNEQYF
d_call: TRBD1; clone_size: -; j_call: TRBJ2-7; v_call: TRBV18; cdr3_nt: TGTGCCAGCTCACTCGTGGACAGGACCTACGAGCAGTACTTC; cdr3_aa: CASSLVDRTYEQYF
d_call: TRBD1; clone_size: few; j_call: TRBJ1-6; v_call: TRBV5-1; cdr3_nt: TGCGCCAGCAGCGTCGGACAGGGGGATTCACCCCTCCACTTT; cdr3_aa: CASSVGQGDSPLHF
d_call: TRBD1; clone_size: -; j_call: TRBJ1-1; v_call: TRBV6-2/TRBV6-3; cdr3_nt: TGTGCCAGCAGCAAGCCCAGGGACAGCTTGAACACTGAAGCTTTCTTT; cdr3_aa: CASSKPRDSLNTEAFF
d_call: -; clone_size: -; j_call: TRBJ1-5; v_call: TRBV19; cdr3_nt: TGTGCCAGTAGTATAGTCAGGGTAAGCAATCAGCCCCAGCATTTT; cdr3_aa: CASSIVRVSNQPQHF
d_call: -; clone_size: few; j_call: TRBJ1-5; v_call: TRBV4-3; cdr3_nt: TGCGCCAGCAGCCAGAACACGAATCAGCCCCAGCATTTT; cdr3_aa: CASSQNTNQPQHF
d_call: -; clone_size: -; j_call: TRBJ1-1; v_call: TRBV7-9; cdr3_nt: TGTGCCAGCAGCTTCCCAGGGGCCGGGGGGACGGACACTGAAGCTTTCTTT; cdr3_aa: CASSFPGAGGTDTEAFF
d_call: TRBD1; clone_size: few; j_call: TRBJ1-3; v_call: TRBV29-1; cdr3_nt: TGCAGCGTTGATGTTGACAGGGCGAACTCTGGAAACACCATATATTTT; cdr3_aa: CSVDVDRANSGNTIYF
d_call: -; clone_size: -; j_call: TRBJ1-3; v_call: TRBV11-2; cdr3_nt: TGTGCCAGCAGCTTAGAACTGGTCGATTTCTCTGGAAACACCATATATTTT; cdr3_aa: CASSLELVDFSGNTIYF
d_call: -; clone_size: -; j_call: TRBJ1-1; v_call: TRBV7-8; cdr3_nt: TGTGCCAGCAGCCTAAGAAGAGACACTGAAGCTTTCTTT; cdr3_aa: CASSLRRDTEAFF
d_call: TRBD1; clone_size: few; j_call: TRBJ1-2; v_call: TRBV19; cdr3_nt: TGTGCCAGTAGTAATGGACAGGGGACATACTATGGCTACACCTTC; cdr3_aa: CASSNGQGTYYGYTF
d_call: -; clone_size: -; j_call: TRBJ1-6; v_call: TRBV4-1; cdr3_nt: TGCGCCAGCAGCCAAGAAGAAGGGCAGGGTTCACCCCTCCACTTT; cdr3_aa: CASSQEEGQGSPLHF
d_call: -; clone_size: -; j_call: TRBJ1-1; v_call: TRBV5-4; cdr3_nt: TGTGCCGGAGGGACGGGGAACACTGAAGCTTTCTTT; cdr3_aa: CAGGTGNTEAFF
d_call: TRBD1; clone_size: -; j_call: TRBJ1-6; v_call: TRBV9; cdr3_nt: TGTGCCAGCAGCGTAGAGGGGACAGGGGGATCACCCCTCCACTTT; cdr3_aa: CASSVEGTGGSPLHF
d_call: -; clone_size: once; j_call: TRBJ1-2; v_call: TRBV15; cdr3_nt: TGTGCCACCAGCAGAGACTTGGGGCAGGATGGCTACACCTTC; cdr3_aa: CATSRDLGQDGYTF
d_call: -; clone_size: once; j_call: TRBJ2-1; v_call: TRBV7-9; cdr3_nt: TGTGCCAGCAGCTCCCACGTAGGGGGGGCCTCCAATGAGCAGTTCTTC; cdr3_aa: CASSSHVGGASNEQFF
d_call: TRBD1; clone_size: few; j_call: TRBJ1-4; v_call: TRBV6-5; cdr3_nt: TGTGCCAGCAGTTACGCACAGGGGGCCGGGGAAAAACTGTTTTTT; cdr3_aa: CASSYAQGAGEKLFF
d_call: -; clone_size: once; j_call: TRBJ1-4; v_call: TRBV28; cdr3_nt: TGTGCCAGCAGTTTGCCCCCCATGGGGCTGTCTAATGAAAAACTGTTTTTT; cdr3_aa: CASSLPPMGLSNEKLFF
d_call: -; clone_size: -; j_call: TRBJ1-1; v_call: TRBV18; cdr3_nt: TGTGCCAGCTCACAGGCTTCAGGGGTCACTGAAGCTTTCTTT; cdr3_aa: CASSQASGVTEAFF
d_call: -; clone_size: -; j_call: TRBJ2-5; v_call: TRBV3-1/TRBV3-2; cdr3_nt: TGTGCCAGCAGCAATCATGATCGGTCGGGGTGGGAGACCCAGTACTTC; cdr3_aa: CASSNHDRSGWETQYF
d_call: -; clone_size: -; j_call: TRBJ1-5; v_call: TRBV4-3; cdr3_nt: TGCGCCAGCAGCCAAGAGATTACGGAGAACAATCAGCCCCAGCATTTT; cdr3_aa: CASSQEITENNQPQHF
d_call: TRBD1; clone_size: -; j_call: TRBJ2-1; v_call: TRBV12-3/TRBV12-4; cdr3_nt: TGTGCCAGCCTCGGGACAGGGACCGATGAGCAGTTCTTC; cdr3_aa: CASLGTGTDEQFF
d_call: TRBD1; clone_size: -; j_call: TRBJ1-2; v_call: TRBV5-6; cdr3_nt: TGTGCCAGCAGCTTAACGGACAGGGACCATTATGGCTACACCTTC; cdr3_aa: CASSLTDRDHYGYTF
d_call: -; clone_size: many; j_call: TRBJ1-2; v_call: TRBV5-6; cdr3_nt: TGTGCCAGCAGCTTGGGGCAGGGAAACTATGGCTACACCTTC; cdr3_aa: CASSLGQGNYGYTF
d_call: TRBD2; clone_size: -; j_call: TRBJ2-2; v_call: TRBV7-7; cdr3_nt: TGTGCTAGCGGGGACTACGTCGACACCGGGGAGCTGTTTTTT; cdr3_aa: CASGDYVDTGELFF
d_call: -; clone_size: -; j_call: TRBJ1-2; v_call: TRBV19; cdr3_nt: TGTGCCAGTAATACAGGGAAGGTCAATGGCTACACCTTC; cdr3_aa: CASNTGKVNGYTF
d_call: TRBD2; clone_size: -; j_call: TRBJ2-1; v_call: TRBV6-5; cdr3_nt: TGTGCCACTGGGCTAGCGGGGAAGTACAATGAGCAGTTCTTC; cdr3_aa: CATGLAGKYNEQFF
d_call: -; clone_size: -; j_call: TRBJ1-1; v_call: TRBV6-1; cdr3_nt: TGTGCCAGCAGTGAGCTCATCAACGAGCGCACTGAAGCTTTCTTT; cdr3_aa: CASSELINERTEAFF
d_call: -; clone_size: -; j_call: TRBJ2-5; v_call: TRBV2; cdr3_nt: TGTGCCAGCAGTGTCGACTACCAAGAGACCCAGTACTTC; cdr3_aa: CASSVDYQETQYF
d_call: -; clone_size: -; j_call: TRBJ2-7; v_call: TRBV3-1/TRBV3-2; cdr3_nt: TGTGCCAGCAGCCAAGGTCCAGACGAGCAGTACTTC; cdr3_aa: CASSQGPDEQYF
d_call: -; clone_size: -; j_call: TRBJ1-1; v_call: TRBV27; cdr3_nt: TGTGCCAGCAAGGGCCTTGGAGGGAGGCTTCAAGCTTTCTTT; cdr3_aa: CASKGLGGRLQAFF
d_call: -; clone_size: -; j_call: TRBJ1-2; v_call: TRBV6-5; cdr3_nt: TGTGCCAGCAGTTACTCAGGCAGGGGCCACGGCTACACCTTC; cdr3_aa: CASSYSGRGHGYTF
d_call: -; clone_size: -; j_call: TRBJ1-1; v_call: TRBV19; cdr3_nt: TGTGCCAGTAGTATAGGGGTCGAGAGAGGATATACTGAAGCTTTCTTT; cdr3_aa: CASSIGVERGYTEAFF
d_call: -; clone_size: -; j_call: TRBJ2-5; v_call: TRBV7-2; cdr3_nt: TGTGCCAGCAGTACGGGGGACAGTCGTACGTACCAGTACTTC; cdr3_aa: CASSTGDSRTYQYF
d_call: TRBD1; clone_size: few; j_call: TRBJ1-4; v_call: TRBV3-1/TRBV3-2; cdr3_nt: TGTGCCAGCAGCCAAGACTGGCAGGGGGCCGTAAAACTGTTTTTT; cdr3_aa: CASSQDWQGAVKLFF
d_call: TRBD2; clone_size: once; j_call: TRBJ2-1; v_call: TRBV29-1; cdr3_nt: TGCAGCGTGAACGGACTAGTTGGGGATGAGCAGTTCTTC; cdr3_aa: CSVNGLVGDEQFF
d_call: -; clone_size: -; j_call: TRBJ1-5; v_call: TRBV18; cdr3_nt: TGTGCCAGCTCACCAGGTGGCGGGCAGCCCCAGCATTTT; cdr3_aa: CASSPGGGQPQHF
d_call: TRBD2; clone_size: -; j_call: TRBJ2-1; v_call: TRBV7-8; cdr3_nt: TGTGCCAGCAGCCACCCCCGGGTCGGCGGGGGGGCTAATGAGCAGTTCTTC; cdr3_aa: CASSHPRVGGGANEQFF
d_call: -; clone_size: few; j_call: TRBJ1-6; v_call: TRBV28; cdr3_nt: TGTGCCAGCAGTTTAGATGGACTGGCCCTCCACTTT; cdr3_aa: CASSLDGLALHF